This T cell receptor (beta chain) was documented in a study of T cell changes during pregnancy in multiple sclerosis. The CDR3 length is 19 residues. Produced via immunoSEQ multiplex PCR; TCRdb's table is partial and in-frame only. Found here are 50,000 to 65,000 clones, under 95% of them singletons; the top ten hold 2.5% to 4%. The V and J genes are TRBV1 and TRBJ1-5; the tabulated D call, TRBD1, remains unverified against the DNA. TRBV1 is tagged as a pseudogene. The TCR was taken from a female donor with multiple sclerosis, enrolled in a pregnancy study. The specimen comprised CD8+ T cells from peripheral blood mononuclear cells, sampled in the second trimester of pregnancy. CDR3 nucleotide sequence: TGCACCAGCAGCCAAGTAAGGCGCAACAGGGGTTTGAGAAATCAGCCCCAGCATTTT. Its protein product is CTSSQVRRNRGLRNQPQHF.